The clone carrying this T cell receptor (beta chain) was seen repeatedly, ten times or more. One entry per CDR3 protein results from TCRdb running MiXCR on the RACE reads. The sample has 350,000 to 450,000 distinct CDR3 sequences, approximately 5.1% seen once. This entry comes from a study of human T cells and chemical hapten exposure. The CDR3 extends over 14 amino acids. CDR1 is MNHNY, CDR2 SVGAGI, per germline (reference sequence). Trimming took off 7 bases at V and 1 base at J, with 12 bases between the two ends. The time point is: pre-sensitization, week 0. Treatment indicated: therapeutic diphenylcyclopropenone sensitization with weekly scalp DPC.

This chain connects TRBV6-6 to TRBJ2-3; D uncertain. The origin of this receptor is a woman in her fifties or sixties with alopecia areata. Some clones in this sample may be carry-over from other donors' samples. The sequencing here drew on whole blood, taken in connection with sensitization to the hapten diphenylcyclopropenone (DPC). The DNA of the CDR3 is TGTGCCAGCACGGCTGGAGAGGGCACAGATACGCAGTATTTT. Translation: CASTAGEGTDTQYF.